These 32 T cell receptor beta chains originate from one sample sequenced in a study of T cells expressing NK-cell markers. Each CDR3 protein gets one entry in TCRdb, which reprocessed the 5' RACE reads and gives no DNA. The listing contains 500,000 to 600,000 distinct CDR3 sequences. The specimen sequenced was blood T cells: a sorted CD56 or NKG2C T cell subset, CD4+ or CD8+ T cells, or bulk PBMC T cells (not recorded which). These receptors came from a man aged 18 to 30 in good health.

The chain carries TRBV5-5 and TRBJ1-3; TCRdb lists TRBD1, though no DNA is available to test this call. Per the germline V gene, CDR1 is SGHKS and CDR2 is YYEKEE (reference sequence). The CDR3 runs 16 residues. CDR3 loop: CASSLGAGASGNTIYF.

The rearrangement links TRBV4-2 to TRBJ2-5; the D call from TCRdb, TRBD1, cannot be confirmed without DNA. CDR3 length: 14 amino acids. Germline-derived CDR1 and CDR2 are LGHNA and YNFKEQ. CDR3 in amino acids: CASSLPHRVETQYF.

The CDR3 protein is CASSDPGLAGAADETQYF. This chain links TRBV6-4 with TRBJ2-5; TCRdb reports TRBD2, a call that lacks DNA to check it against. The CDR3 is 18 amino acids. The germline V gene has CDR1 MRHNA and CDR2 SNTAGT.

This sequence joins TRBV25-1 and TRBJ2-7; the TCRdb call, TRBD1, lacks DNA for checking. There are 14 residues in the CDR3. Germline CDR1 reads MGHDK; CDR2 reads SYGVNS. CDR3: CASSEGGISYEQYF.

This CDR3 reads CASRGGLGSYEQYF. J is TRBJ2-7 and V is TRBV6-2 or TRBV6-3; the TCRdb D gene call, TRBD2, has no DNA to confirm it. The germline gives CDR1 MNHEY, CDR2 SVGEGT. This CDR3 contains 14 residues.

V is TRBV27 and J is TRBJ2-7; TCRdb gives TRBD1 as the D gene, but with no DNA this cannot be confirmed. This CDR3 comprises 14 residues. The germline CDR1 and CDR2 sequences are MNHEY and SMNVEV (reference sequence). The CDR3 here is CASGEGDRAYEQYF.

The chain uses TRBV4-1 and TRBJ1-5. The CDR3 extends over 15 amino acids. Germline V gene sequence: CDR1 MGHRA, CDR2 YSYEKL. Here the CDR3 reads CASSQVAQLNQPQHF.

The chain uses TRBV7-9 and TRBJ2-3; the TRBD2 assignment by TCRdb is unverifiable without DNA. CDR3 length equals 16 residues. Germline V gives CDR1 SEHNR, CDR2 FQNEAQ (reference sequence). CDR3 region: CASKLRGLSRTDTQYF.

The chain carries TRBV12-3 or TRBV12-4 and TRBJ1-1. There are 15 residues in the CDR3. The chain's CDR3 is CASSLEVGPSAEAFF.

This chain's CDR3 is CASAPGLAPSTDTQYF. The chain has TRBV11-2 and TRBJ2-3; TCRdb reports TRBD2, a call that lacks DNA to check it against. The CDR3 has 16 residues. CDR1 and CDR2 from the germline V gene are SGHAT and FQNNGV.

CDR3 loop: CASSFKISGRAGTGELFF. V and J are TRBV12-3 or TRBV12-4 and TRBJ2-2; TCRdb indicates TRBD2, and absent DNA this call remains unverified. The CDR3 loop spans 18 amino acids.

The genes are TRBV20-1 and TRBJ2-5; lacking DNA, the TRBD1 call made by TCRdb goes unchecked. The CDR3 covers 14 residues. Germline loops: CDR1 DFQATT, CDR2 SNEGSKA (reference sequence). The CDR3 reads CSASRGSRGETQYF.

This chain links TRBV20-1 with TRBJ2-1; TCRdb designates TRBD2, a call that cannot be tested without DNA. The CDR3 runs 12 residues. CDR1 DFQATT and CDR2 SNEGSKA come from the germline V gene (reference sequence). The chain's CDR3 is CSATGGRDEQFF.

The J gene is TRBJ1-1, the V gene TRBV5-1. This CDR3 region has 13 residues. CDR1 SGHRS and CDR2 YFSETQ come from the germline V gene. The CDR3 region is CASSLGDFAEAFF.

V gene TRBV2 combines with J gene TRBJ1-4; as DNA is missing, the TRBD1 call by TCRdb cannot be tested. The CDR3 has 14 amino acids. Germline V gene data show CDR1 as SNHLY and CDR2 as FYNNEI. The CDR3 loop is CASSDLQGYEKLFF.

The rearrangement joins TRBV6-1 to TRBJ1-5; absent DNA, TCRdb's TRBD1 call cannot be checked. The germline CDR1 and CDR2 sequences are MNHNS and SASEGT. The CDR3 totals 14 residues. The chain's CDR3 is CASSPDRARQPQHF.

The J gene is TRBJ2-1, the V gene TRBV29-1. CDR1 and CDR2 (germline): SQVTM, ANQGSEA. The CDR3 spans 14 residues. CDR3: CSVARHLSDNEQFF.

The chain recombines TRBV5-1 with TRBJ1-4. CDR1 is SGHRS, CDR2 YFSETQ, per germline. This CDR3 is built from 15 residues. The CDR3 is CASRTLDATNEKLFF.

The CDR3 reads CASSEAFGGWTETQYF. V usage is TRBV6-1 and J usage is TRBJ2-5. Germline V lookup: CDR1 MNHNS, CDR2 SASEGT. CDR3 length: 16 residues.

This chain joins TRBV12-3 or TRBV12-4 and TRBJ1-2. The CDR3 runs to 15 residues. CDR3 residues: CASSFRSGYNYGYTF.

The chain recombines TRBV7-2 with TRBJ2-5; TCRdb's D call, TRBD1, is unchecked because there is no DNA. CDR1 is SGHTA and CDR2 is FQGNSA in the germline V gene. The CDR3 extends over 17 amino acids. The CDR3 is CASSSHLSLGDQETQYF.

CDR3 residues: CASSLGVGLNSGNTIYF. The V gene is TRBV5-6, the J gene TRBJ1-3. CDR3 size: 17 residues. Germline CDR1 reads SGHDT; CDR2 reads YYEEEE.

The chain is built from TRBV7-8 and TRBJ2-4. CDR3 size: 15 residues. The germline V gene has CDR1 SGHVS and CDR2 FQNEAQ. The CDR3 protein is CASSLGSTVKNIQYF.

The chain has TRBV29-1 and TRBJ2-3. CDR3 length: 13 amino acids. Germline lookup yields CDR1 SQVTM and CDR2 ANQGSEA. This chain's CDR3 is CSVASQSTDTQYF.

CDR3: CASRRAGALNEQFF. The chain recombines TRBV11-3 with TRBJ2-1; the D call of TRBD1 rests on TCRdb alone, since no DNA is present to check it. CDR1 is SGHNT and CDR2 is YENEEA in the germline V gene. The CDR3 length is 14 residues.

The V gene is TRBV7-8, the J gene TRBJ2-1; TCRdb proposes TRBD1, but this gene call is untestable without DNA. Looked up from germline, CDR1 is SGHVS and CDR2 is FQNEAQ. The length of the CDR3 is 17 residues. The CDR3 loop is CASSPGGGNIAYNEQFF.

The chain's CDR3 is CASSLAAAGYQETQYF. V and J are TRBV7-8 and TRBJ2-5; TCRdb indicates TRBD2, and absent DNA this call remains unverified. The CDR3 length is 16 residues. CDR1 and CDR2 (germline): SGHVS, FQNEAQ.

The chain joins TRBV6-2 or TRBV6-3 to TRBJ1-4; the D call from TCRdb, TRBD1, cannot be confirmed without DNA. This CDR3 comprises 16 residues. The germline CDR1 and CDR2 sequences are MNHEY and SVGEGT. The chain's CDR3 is CASSNDRTTANEKLFF.

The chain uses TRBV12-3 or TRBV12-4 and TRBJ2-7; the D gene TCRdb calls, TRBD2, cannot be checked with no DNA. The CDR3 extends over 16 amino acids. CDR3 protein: CASTGTSGRARYEQYF.

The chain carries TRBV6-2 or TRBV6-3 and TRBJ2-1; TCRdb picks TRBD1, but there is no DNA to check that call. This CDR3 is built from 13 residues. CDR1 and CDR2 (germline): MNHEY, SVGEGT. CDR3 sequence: CASSRDWGDEQFF.

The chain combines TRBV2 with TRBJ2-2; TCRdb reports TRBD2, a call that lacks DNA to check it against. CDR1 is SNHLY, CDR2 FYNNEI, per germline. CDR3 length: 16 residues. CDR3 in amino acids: CARQGLAGLTTGELFF. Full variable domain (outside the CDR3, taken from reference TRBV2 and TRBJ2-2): EPEVTQTPSHQVTQMGQEVILRCVPISNHLYFYWYRQILGQKVEFLVSFYNNEISEKSEIFDDQFSVERPDGSNFTLKIRSTKLEDSAMYFCARQGLAGLTTGELFFGEGSRLTVL.

The CDR3 here is CASRETGGIPNIQYF. The chain joins TRBV2 to TRBJ2-4; TCRdb's D call, TRBD1, is unchecked because there is no DNA. From germline, CDR1 is SNHLY and CDR2 FYNNEI. There are 15 residues in the CDR3. Filled out from reference TRBV2 and TRBJ2-4, the complete variable domain reads EPEVTQTPSHQVTQMGQEVILRCVPISNHLYFYWYRQILGQKVEFLVSFYNNEISEKSEIFDDQFSVERPDGSNFTLKIRSTKLEDSAMYFCASRETGGIPNIQYFGAGTRLSVL.